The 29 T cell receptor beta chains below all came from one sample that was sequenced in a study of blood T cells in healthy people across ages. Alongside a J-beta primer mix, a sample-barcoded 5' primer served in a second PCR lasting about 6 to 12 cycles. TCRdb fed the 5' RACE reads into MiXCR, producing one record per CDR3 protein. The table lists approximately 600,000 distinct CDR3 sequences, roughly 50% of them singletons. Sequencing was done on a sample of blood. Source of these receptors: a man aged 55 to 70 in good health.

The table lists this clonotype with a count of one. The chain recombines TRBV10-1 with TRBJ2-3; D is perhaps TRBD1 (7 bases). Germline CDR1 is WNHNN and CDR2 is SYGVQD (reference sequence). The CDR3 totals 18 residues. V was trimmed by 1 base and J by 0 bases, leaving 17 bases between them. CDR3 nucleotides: TGCGCCAGCAGTGAGTACCCCTCGGAGGGGGCTAGCACAGATACGCAGTATTTT. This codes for CASSEYPSEGASTDTQYF.

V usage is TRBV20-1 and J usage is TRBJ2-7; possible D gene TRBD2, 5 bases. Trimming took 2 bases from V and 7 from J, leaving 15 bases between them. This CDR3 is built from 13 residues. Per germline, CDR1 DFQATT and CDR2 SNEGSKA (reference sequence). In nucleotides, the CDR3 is TGCAGTGCTAGACGGCCGGGGTTAGGGGAGCAGTACTTC. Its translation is CSARRPGLGEQYF.

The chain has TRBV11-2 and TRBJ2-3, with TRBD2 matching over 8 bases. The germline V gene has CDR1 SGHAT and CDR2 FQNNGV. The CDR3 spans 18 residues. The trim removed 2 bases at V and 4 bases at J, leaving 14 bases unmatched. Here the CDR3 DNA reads TGTGCCAGCAGCTTATACCAAGGCGCGGGACTAGTAGCAGATACGCAGTATTTT. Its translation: CASSLYQGAGLVADTQYF.

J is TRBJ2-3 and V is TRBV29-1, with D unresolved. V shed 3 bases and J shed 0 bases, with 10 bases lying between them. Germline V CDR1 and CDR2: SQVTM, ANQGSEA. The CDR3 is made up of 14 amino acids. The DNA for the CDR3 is TGCAGCGTTGAGCGGAATCCTAGCACAGATACGCAGTATTTT. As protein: CSVERNPSTDTQYF.

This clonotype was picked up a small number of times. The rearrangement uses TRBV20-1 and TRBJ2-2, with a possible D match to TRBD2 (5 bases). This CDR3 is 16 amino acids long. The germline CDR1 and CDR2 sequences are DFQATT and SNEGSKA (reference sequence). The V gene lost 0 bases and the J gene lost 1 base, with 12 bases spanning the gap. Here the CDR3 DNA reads TGCAGTGCTAGAGATATCCTGGCGGGGAACACCGGGGAGCTGTTTTTT. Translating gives CSARDILAGNTGELFF.

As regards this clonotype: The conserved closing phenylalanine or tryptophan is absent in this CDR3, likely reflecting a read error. The CDR3 nucleotides are TGCAGCGTGGGCCGGGGACAGGATACCTACGAGCAGTACTTA. This translates into CSVGRGQDTYEQYL. J is TRBJ2-7 and V is TRBV29-1, with 8 bases that match TRBD1. After removal of 6 bases from V and 2 bases from J, the junction contained 9 bases not matched to a gene. Germline assignment: CDR1 SQVTM and CDR2 ANQGSEA. This CDR3 has 14 residues.

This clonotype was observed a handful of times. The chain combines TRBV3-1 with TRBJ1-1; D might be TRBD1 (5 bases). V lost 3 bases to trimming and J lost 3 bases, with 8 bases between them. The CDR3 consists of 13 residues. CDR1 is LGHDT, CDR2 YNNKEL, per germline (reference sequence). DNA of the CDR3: TGTGCCAGCAGCCAGGGACCTTACACTGAAGCTTTCTTT. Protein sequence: CASSQGPYTEAFF.

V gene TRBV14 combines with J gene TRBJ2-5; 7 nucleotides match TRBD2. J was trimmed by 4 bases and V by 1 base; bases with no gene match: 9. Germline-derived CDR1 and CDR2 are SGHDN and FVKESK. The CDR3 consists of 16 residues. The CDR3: CASSQGLGGYRETQYF. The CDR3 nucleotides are TGTGCCAGCAGCCAAGGGCTCGGGGGGTATCGAGAGACCCAGTACTTC.

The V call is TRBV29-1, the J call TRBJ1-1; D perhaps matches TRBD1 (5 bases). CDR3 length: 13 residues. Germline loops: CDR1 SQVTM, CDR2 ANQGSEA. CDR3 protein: CTSSQGRNTEAFF. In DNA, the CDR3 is TGCACCTCCTCCCAGGGTCGGAACACTGAAGCTTTCTTT.

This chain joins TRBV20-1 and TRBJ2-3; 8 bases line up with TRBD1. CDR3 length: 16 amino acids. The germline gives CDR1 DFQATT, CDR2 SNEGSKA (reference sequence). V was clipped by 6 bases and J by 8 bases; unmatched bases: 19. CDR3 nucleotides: TGCAGTGCACCTACCCGGCAGGACAGGGTTTTTGGTACGCAGTATTTT. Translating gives CSAPTRQDRVFGTQYF.

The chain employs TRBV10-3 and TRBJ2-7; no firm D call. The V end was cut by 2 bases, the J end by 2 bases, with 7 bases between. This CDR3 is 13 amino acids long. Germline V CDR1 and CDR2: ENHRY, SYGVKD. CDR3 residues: CAISEGQPYEQYF. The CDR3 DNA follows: TGTGCCATCAGTGAGGGGCAGCCCTACGAGCAGTACTTC.

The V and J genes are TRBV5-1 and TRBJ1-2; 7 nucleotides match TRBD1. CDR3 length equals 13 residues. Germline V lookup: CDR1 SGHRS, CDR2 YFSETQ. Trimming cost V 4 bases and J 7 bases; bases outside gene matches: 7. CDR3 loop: CASSIQGRGGYTF. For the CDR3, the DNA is TGCGCCAGCAGCATACAGGGGAGAGGTGGCTACACCTTC.

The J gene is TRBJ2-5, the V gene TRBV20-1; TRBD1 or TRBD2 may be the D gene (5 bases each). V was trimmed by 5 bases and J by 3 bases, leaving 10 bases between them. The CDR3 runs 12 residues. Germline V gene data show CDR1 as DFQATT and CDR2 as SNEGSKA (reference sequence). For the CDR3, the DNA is TGCAGTGCTGCAGGGACGGAAGAGACCCAGTACTTC. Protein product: CSAAGTEETQYF.

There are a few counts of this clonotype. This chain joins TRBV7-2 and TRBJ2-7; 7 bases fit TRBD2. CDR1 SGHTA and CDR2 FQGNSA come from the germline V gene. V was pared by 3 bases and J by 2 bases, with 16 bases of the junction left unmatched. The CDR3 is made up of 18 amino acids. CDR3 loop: CASSFLGGGIPLAYEQYF. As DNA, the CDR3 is TGTGCCAGCAGCTTCCTGGGGGGGGGAATCCCCCTGGCCTACGAGCAGTACTTC.

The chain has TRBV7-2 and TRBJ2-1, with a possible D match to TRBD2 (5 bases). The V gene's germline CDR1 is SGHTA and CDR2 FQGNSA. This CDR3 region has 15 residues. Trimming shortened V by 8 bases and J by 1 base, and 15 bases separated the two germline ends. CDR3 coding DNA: TGTGCCAGCGATCGAGTCCCGGGGTCCTACAATGAGCAGTTCTTC. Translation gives CASDRVPGSYNEQFF. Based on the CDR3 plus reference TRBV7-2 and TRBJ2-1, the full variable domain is GAGVSQSPSNKVTEKGKDVELRCDPISGHTALYWYRQSLGQGLEFLIYFQGNSAPDKSGLPSDRFSAERTGGSVSTLTIQRTQQEDSAVYLCASDRVPGSYNEQFFGPGTRLTVL.

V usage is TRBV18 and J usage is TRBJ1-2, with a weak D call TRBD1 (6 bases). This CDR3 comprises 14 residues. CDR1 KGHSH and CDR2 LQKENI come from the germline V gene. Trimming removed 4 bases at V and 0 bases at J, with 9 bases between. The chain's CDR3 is CASSRTDSNYGYTF. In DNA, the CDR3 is TGTGCCAGCTCACGGACAGACTCTAACTATGGCTACACCTTC.

CDR3 in DNA: TGCAGTGCTAGAGATCCAGGGTGGGGTAATGAAAAACTGTTTTTT. Protein sequence: CSARDPGWGNEKLFF. This sequence joins TRBV20-1 and TRBJ1-4, with D maybe TRBD1 (5 bases). With 0 bases removed from V and 4 bases from J, the gap between germline ends came to 12 bases. Germline CDR1 reads DFQATT; CDR2 reads SNEGSKA (reference sequence). This CDR3 spans 15 amino acids.

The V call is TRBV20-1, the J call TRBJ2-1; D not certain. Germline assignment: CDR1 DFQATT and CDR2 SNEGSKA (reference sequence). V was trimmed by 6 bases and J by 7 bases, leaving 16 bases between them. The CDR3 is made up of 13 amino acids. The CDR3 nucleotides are TGCAGTGCCCCAGGTCCGGGCCTAAATGAGCAGTTCTTC. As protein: CSAPGPGLNEQFF.

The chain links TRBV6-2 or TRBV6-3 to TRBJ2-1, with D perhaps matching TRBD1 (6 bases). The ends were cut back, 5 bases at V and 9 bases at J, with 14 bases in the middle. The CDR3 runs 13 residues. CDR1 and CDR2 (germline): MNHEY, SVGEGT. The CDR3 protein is CASSDEGVGEQFF. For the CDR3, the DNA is TGTGCCAGCAGTGACGAGGGGGTAGGTGAGCAGTTCTTC.

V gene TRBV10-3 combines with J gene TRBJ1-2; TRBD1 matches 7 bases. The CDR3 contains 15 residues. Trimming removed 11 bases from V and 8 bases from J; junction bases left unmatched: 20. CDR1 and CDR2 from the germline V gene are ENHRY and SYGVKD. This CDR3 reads CAVAGQGVRQAGYTF. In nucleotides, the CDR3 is TGTGCCGTCGCCGGCCAGGGGGTTCGTCAAGCGGGCTACACCTTC.

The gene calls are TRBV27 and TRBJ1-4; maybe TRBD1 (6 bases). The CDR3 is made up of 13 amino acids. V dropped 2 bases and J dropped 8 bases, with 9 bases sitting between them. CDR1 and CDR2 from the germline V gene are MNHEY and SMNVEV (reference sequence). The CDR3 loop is CASSLIGQEKLFF. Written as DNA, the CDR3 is TGTGCCAGCAGTTTAATTGGACAGGAAAAACTGTTTTTT.

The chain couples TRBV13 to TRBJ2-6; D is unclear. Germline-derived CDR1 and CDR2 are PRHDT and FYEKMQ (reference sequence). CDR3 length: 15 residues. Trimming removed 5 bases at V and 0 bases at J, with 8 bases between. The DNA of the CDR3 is TGTGCCAGCAGCCCTCGGCACTCTGGGGCCAACGTCCTGACTTTC. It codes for CASSPRHSGANVLTF.

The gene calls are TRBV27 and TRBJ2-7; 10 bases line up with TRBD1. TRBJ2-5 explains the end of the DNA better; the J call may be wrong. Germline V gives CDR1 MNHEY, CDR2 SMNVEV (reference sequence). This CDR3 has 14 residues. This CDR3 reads CASRIWTGGETQYF. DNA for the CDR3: TGTGCCAGCAGAATATGGACAGGGGGGGAGACCCAGTACTTC.

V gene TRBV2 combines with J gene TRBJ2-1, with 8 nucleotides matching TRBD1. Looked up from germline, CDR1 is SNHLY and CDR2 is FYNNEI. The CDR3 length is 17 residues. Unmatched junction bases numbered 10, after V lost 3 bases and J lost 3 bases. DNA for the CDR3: TGTGCCAGCAGTGACTCGTCCGGGACAGGTTTCTACAATGAGCAGTTCTTC. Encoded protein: CASSDSSGTGFYNEQFF. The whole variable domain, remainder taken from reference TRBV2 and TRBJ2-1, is EPEVTQTPSHQVTQMGQEVILRCVPISNHLYFYWYRQILGQKVEFLVSFYNNEISEKSEIFDDQFSVERPDGSNFTLKIRSTKLEDSAMYFCASSDSSGTGFYNEQFFGPGTRLTVL.

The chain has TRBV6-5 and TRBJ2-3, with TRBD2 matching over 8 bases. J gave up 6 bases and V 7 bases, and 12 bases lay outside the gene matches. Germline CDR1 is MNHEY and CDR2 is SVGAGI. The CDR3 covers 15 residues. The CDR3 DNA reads TGTGCCAGCATCCCCCCGGGGGGGGCTCCGGATACGCAGTATTTT. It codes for CASIPPGGAPDTQYF.

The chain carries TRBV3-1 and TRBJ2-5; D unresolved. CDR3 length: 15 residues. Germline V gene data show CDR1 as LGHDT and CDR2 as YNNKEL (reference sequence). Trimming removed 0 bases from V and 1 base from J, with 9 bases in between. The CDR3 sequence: CASSQEITTQETQYF. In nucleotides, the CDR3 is TGTGCCAGCAGCCAAGAGATTACGACCCAAGAGACCCAGTACTTC.

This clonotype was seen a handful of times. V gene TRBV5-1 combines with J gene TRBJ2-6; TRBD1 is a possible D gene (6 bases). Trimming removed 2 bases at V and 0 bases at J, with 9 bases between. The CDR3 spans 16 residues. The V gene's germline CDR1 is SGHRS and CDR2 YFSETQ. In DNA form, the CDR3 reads TGCGCCAGCAGCTTAGGACAGAGCTCTGGGGCCAACGTCCTGACTTTC. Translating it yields CASSLGQSSGANVLTF.

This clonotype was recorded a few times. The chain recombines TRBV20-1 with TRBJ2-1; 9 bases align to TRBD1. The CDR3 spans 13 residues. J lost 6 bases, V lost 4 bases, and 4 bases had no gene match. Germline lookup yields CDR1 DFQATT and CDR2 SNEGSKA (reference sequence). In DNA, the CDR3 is TGCAGTGCTAACAGGGGGCCTCGCAATGAGCAGTTCTTC. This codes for CSANRGPRNEQFF.

This CDR3 reads CASRIRTETYEQYF. The CDR3 DNA reads as TGTGCCAGCAGAATTAGGACAGAGACCTACGAGCAGTACTTC. The rearrangement joins TRBV27 to TRBJ2-7, with D perhaps matching TRBD1 (6 bases). Trimming removed 6 bases from V and 2 bases from J, with 14 bases in between. This CDR3 region has 14 residues. Germline-derived CDR1 and CDR2 are MNHEY and SMNVEV (reference sequence).